Sequencing of this T cell receptor beta chain was carried out in a study of human T cells and chemical hapten exposure. This sample's time point: pre-sensitization, week 0. Treatment of the sample: therapeutic diphenylcyclopropenone sensitization with weekly scalp DPC. V was clipped by 0 bases and J by 4 bases, with 13 bases between them. There are 16 residues in the CDR3. CDR1 and CDR2 from the germline V gene are LGHDT and YNNKEL (reference sequence). TCRdb itself ran the RACE reads through MiXCR, one entry per CDR3 protein. Of 200,000 to 300,000 distinct CDR3 sequences in the sample, around 9.3% are singletons; the top ten hold approximately 2.3%.

The specimen was whole blood, collected in connection with sensitization to the hapten diphenylcyclopropenone (DPC). V usage is TRBV3-1 and J usage is TRBJ2-1; possibly TRBD2 for D (6 bases). The TCR sequence derives from a woman aged 40 to 50 with alopecia areata. Some clones in this sample may be carry-over from other donors' samples. CDR3 sequence reads: CASSQEGGGTYNEQFF. The CDR3 nucleotides read TGTGCCAGCAGCCAAGAAGGCGGAGGGACTTACAATGAGCAGTTCTTC.